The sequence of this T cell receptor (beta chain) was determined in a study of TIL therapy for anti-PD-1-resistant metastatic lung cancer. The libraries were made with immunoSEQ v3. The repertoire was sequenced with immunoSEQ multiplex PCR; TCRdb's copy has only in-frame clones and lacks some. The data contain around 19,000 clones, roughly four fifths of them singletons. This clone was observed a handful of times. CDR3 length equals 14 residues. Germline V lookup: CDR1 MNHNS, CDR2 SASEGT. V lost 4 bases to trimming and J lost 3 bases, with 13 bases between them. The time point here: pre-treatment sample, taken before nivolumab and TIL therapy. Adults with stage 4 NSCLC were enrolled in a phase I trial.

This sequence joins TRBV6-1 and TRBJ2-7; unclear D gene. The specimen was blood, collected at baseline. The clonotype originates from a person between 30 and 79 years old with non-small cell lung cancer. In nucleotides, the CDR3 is TGTGCCAGCAGTGCAGGACGGCTTATCTACGAGCAGTACTTC. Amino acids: CASSAGRLIYEQYF.